A selection of T cell receptor beta chains follows, all from one sample in a study of T-cell reconstitution after alpha-beta-depleted transplantation in children. TCRdb re-called the PCR reads through MiXCR, storing one row per CDR3 protein. The sample carries around 600,000 distinct CDR3 sequences, under 30% recorded once. Source: PBMCs, mostly from graft donor cells, taken 360 days after TCRalphabeta/CD19-depleted stem cell transplant. All receptors derive from a boy less than two years old who had a stem cell transplant for acute myeloid leukemia, so the T cells may come from the graft donor. Each CDR3 is given with its conserved first and last residue. D genes are given only for firm matches. Rows give clone size only sometimes, using once, few, many, or a class for an expanded clone.

cdr3_aa: CASSKYGQGAQPQHF
cdr3_nt: TGTGCCAGCAGTAAATACGGACAGGGGGCACAGCCCCAGCATTTT
v_call: TRBV7-9
d_call: TRBD1
clone_size: -
j_call: TRBJ1-5

cdr3_aa: CASSFGLAAYNEQFF
cdr3_nt: TGTGCCAGCAGCTTTGGACTAGCGGCTTACAATGAGCAGTTCTTC
v_call: TRBV7-2
d_call: TRBD2
clone_size: many
j_call: TRBJ2-1

cdr3_aa: CSVDGGTSYNEQFF
cdr3_nt: TGCAGCGTTGACGGGGGTACTTCCTACAATGAGCAGTTCTTC
v_call: TRBV29-1
d_call: -
clone_size: many
j_call: TRBJ2-1

cdr3_aa: CASSRTSGGSDTQYF
cdr3_nt: TGTGCCAGCAGCCGGACTAGCGGGGGGTCAGATACGCAGTATTTT
v_call: TRBV7-2
d_call: TRBD2
clone_size: few
j_call: TRBJ2-3

cdr3_aa: CSARARLAGVPYNEQFF
cdr3_nt: TGCAGTGCTAGAGCGAGACTAGCGGGGGTACCTTACAATGAGCAGTTCTTC
v_call: TRBV20-1
d_call: TRBD2
clone_size: few
j_call: TRBJ2-1

cdr3_aa: CAMSSELTGLTYNEQFF
cdr3_nt: TGTGCCATGAGCTCAGAACTGACAGGCCTAACCTACAATGAGCAGTTCTTC
v_call: TRBV11-2
d_call: -
clone_size: -
j_call: TRBJ2-1

cdr3_aa: CASSFQREQTQYF
cdr3_nt: TGTGCCAGCAGTTTTCAACGGGAGCAGACCCAGTACTTC
v_call: TRBV25-1
d_call: -
clone_size: -
j_call: TRBJ2-5

cdr3_aa: CSARVWSGGTRDTQYF
cdr3_nt: TGCAGTGCTAGAGTGTGGAGCGGGGGGACCCGGGATACGCAGTATTTT
v_call: TRBV20-1
d_call: TRBD2
clone_size: many
j_call: TRBJ2-3

cdr3_aa: CSARGPNSLATNEKLFF
cdr3_nt: TGCAGTGCTAGAGGACCCAACAGTCTGGCAACTAATGAAAAACTGTTTTTT
v_call: TRBV20-1
d_call: -
clone_size: few
j_call: TRBJ1-4

cdr3_aa: CSAPQTGWAWTGELFF
cdr3_nt: TGCAGTGCTCCCCAGACAGGCTGGGCATGGACCGGGGAGCTGTTTTTT
v_call: TRBV20-1
d_call: -
clone_size: -
j_call: TRBJ2-2

cdr3_aa: CAISSLAGHINEQFF
cdr3_nt: TGTGCCATCAGTTCTCTAGCGGGGCATATCAATGAGCAGTTCTTC
v_call: TRBV10-3
d_call: TRBD2
clone_size: -
j_call: TRBJ2-1

cdr3_aa: CSATQGYQETQYF
cdr3_nt: TGCAGTGCTACCCAGGGCTACCAAGAGACCCAGTACTTC
v_call: TRBV20-1
d_call: -
clone_size: -
j_call: TRBJ2-5

cdr3_aa: CASSYGTYLDTQYF
cdr3_nt: TGTGCCAGCAGTTACGGGACGTACCTCGATACGCAGTATTTT
v_call: TRBV6-5
d_call: -
clone_size: many
j_call: TRBJ2-3

cdr3_aa: CASGRESRGLDEQYF
cdr3_nt: TGTGCCAGCGGTCGGGAGTCCAGGGGACTCGACGAGCAGTACTTC
v_call: TRBV6-1
d_call: -
clone_size: -
j_call: TRBJ2-7

cdr3_aa: CASSLGSRETQYF
cdr3_nt: TGTGCCAGCAGCTTGGGCAGTAGGGAGACCCAGTACTTC
v_call: TRBV7-9
d_call: -
clone_size: many
j_call: TRBJ2-5

cdr3_aa: CASSLKRTTYNEQFF
cdr3_nt: TGTGCCAGCAGTTTAAAGAGGACCACCTACAATGAGCAGTTCTTC
v_call: TRBV28
d_call: -
clone_size: many
j_call: TRBJ2-1

cdr3_aa: CASRQILGQPQHF
cdr3_nt: TGTGCCAGCAGGCAAATTCTGGGGCAGCCCCAGCATTTT
v_call: TRBV12-3/TRBV12-4
d_call: -
clone_size: -
j_call: TRBJ1-5

cdr3_aa: CSAGRDGNEQFF
cdr3_nt: TGCAGCGCAGGCCGGGACGGCAATGAGCAGTTCTTC
v_call: TRBV29-1
d_call: -
clone_size: many
j_call: TRBJ2-1

cdr3_aa: CASSVMRDYGYTF
cdr3_nt: TGTGCCAGCAGCGTTATGAGGGACTATGGCTACACCTTC
v_call: TRBV9
d_call: -
clone_size: few
j_call: TRBJ1-2

cdr3_aa: CSVEVHGVYTEAFF
cdr3_nt: TGCAGCGTTGAAGTCCACGGGGTTTACACTGAAGCTTTCTTT
v_call: TRBV29-1
d_call: -
clone_size: many
j_call: TRBJ1-1

cdr3_aa: CASSRFTEAFF
cdr3_nt: TGTGCCAGCAGCCGATTCACTGAAGCTTTCTTT
v_call: TRBV6-5
d_call: -
clone_size: few
j_call: TRBJ1-1

cdr3_aa: CASSLEGGGPDTDTQYF
cdr3_nt: TGCGCCAGCAGCTTGGAGGGGGGCGGGCCGGACACAGATACGCAGTATTTT
v_call: TRBV5-1
d_call: -
clone_size: many
j_call: TRBJ2-3

cdr3_aa: CASSLAGKQTQYF
cdr3_nt: TGTGCCAGCAGCTTAGCCGGCAAGCAGACGCAGTATTTT
v_call: TRBV7-2
d_call: -
clone_size: few
j_call: TRBJ2-3